This T cell receptor (beta chain) was documented in a study of naive and memory T cell subsets. The junction had 8 bases not matched to a gene; V was cut back by 5 bases and J by 4 bases. Germline CDR1 WNHNN, CDR2 SYGVQD (reference sequence). This CDR3 has 15 residues. Study results and caveats: A few larger clonotypes appeared in naive repertoires, especially CD8, possibly memory cells re-expressing CD45RA. Clonotypes are single alpha or beta chains, not paired receptors.

At least ten counts were recorded for this clonotype. Antigen unknown. An equimolar mix of two oligonucleotides served as the beta constant-region primer for TRBC1 and TRBC2. Ligated cDNA was amplified by four rounds of PCR with nested alpha and beta constant-region primers and SP2. MiXCR, applied by TCRdb to the UMI-ligation and nested PCR reads, yields one record per CDR3 protein. The data contain 130,000 to 150,000 distinct CDR3 sequences, 22% of them singletons. The chain has TRBV10-1 and TRBJ2-3; 8 bases fit TRBD2. This TCR derives from a human donor in good health. Sequenced: naive CD4+ T cells from blood. CDR3 loop: CASSQVAGRPDTQYF. The DNA for the CDR3 is TGCGCCAGCAGTCAAGTAGCGGGAAGGCCAGATACGCAGTATTTT.